Shown below are 5 T cell receptor beta chains from a single sample sequenced in a study of CD8+ T cells in alopecia areata. RNA was isolated and reverse transcribed to cDNA, the sequencing template. This table comes from immunoSEQ multiplex PCR, and its TCRdb copy is limited to in-frame clones, with some not included. The sample includes 1,700 or so clones, none of them occurring once. Cells that came from pooled cutaneous lymph nodes were sorted using CD4, CD8alpha, NKG2D, NKG2ACE and other markers. Sequenced: CD8+ T cells sorted from a lymph node. Receptors were obtained from a C3H/HeJ mouse with alopecia areata. This line is of MHC haplotype H2-k.

This clone has ten or more counts. All gene names here are mouse names. The CDR3 is cut off 4 residues early in the read; its end comes from the germline J gene. Different DNA sequences within this sample yield the same CDR3. The chain recombines TRBV19 with TRBJ1-2, with TRBD1 identical over 7 bases. V shed 5 bases and J 0 bases; nucleotides not matched to a gene: 4. The CDR3 loop spans 14 amino acids. Germline V CDR1 and CDR2: FNHDT, SITEND (reference sequence). CDR3 protein: CASSRDSANSDYTF. The DNA read from the CDR3 is TGTGCCAGCAGCCGGGACAGTGCAAACTCC.

This clone was counted ten times or more. The genes and germline here are from mouse. The sequenced fragment ends 4 residues before the CDR3 boundary, so the rest is inferred from the germline J gene. V and J are TRBV31 and TRBJ2-7, with D maybe TRBD2 (5 bases). V lost 0 bases, J lost 0 bases, and 9 bases lay in between. The CDR3 runs to 14 residues. The germline V gene encodes CDR1 GKSSPN and CDR2 SITVG. This chain's CDR3 is CAWSLWESSYEQYF. The part of the CDR3 DNA that was read is TGTGCCTGGAGTCTCTGGGAGAGCTCCTAT.

This clone was observed a few times. Gene names denote mouse genes. The read halts 4 residues ahead of the CDR3 end, with the missing end drawn from the germline J gene. The V and J genes are TRBV2 and TRBJ2-7; 9 nucleotides align to TRBD2. Germline V gives CDR1 LGHNA, CDR2 YSYQKL. Germline trimming cut 3 bases from V and 0 bases from J; bases unmatched to any gene: 3. The CDR3 has 15 amino acids. CDR3 in amino acids: CASSHTGGSSYEQYF. The CDR3 bases that were read are TGTGCCAGCAGCCACACTGGGGGGAGCTCCTAT.

This clone is medium-sized (0.01 to 0.1%) in the sample. Gene labels here are mouse ones. The observed sequence ends 4 residues before the CDR3 terminus, with the missing tail filled in from the germline J gene. The chain uses TRBV1 and TRBJ2-3; D ambiguous. The germline gives CDR1 NSQYPW, CDR2 LRSPGD (reference sequence). The CDR3 consists of 15 residues. V was pared by 0 bases and J by 0 bases, with 7 bases between. The CDR3 region is CTCSADLTSAETLYF. CDR3 DNA, as far as it was read: TGCACCTGCAGTGCAGATCTAACTAGTGCAGAA.

As regards this clone: Mouse germline and gene names are used. This CDR3 reads CASNRGRGSDYTF. The sequenced CDR3 bases are TGTGCTAGCAACAGGGGGCGGGGCTCC. The chain uses TRBV29 and TRBJ1-2, with 9 nucleotides matching TRBD1. The observed sequence ends 4 residues before the CDR3 terminus, with the missing tail filled in from the germline J gene. Germline V gene data show CDR1 as MSHET and CDR2 as SYDVDS. CDR3 length: 13 amino acids. Germline trimming cut 7 bases from V and 4 bases from J; bases unmatched to any gene: 4.